This T cell receptor beta chain was identified in a study of blood T cell repertoires in COVID-19. Original analysis: By means of reference gene primer amplification, nucleated cell counts were estimated. Libraries were prepared by immunoSEQ multiplex PCR; TCRdb keeps only in-frame clonotypes and omits some of them. D and trimming were read from the DNA, whereas the V and J calls and clone size are those reported in that table. The table includes roughly 260,000 clones, 82% detected once. The length of the CDR3 is 15 residues. V lost 5 bases, J lost 9 bases, and 8 bases stayed unmatched. Germline CDR1 SGHVS, CDR2 FQNEAQ.

Material for sequencing was peripheral blood. This chain links TRBV7-8 with TRBJ1-4; 11 nucleotides agree with TRBD1. This receptor was identified in a woman between 65 and 79 years old with acute or convalescent COVID-19. In DNA form, the CDR3 reads TGTGCCAGCAGCCACCGAGGACAGGGGGCAAAAAAACTGTTTTTT. It translates to CASSHRGQGAKKLFF.